This T cell receptor beta chain emerged from a study of cytomegalovirus exposure and HLA in healthy donors. Study-level results: In vitro testing confirmed a few CMV-associated chains as specific for CMV antigens. Reportedly, cytomegalovirus status was diagnosed with high sensitivity and specificity. Researchers counted 150 to 200 TCR beta chains as cytomegalovirus-associated.

The V gene's germline CDR1 is SGHTA and CDR2 FQGTGA. CDR3 size: 13 residues. Trimming took off 4 bases at V and 0 bases at J, with 6 bases between the two ends. Sequencing used immunoSEQ multiplex PCR; TCRdb keeps in-frame clones, though not all of them. The sample lists about 21,000 clones; around 96% were seen once. With respect to this clone: Its target is not known.

The TCR originated in a man aged 30 to 39 in good health and CMV-seropositive. This chain joins TRBV7-3 and TRBJ1-1; no reliable D call. Specimen: PBMCs. This chain's CDR3 is CASSSQMNTEAFF. CDR3 DNA: TGTGCCAGCAGCTCACAGATGAACACTGAAGCTTTCTTT.